One and the same sample provided the 32 T cell receptor beta chains below, sequenced in a study of identical twins. TCRdb itself ran the 5' RACE reads through MiXCR, one entry per CDR3 protein. Counted here are roughly 480,000 distinct CDR3 sequences, 20% to 25% occurring once; the ten biggest clones make up 2.9%. The sample also formed part of further work on T cells expressing NK-cell markers.

The specimen was CD4+ T cells sorted from blood. These receptors all come from a woman between 18 and 29 years old in good health.

The rearrangement joins TRBV29-1 to TRBJ2-2; D unclear. The CDR3 has 14 residues. CDR1 is SQVTM and CDR2 is ANQGSEA in the germline V gene. Trimming took 2 bases from V and 0 from J, leaving 7 bases between them. This chain's CDR3 is CSVESQTNTGELFF. The CDR3 coding sequence is TGCAGCGTTGAATCCCAGACGAACACCGGGGAGCTGTTTTTT.

This clonotype has a handful of counts. The V call is TRBV5-1, the J call TRBJ2-2; D not resolved. Trimming stripped 5 bases from V and 2 bases from J, with 10 bases between. CDR1 and CDR2 (germline): SGHRS, YFSETQ. The CDR3 length is 14 residues. CDR3 loop: CASRRGSNTGELFF. The CDR3 DNA follows: TGCGCCAGCAGGAGAGGCAGCAACACCGGGGAGCTGTTTTTT.

The chain uses TRBV27 and TRBJ1-5; D ambiguous. Germline-derived CDR1 and CDR2 are MNHEY and SMNVEV (reference sequence). Trimming took 3 bases from V and 10 from J, leaving 13 bases between them. This CDR3 is built from 13 residues. In nucleotides, the CDR3 is TGTGCCAGCAGTTTTCAGCCCTATGATCCCCAGCATTTT. Its protein is CASSFQPYDPQHF.

This chain connects TRBV11-2 to TRBJ2-5; D gene ambiguous. Germline V gives CDR1 SGHAT, CDR2 FQNNGV. Trimming took 2 bases from V and 4 from J, leaving 17 bases between them. The CDR3 runs to 16 residues. DNA of the CDR3: TGTGCCAGCAGCTTACGAAGTGGGGATCCGATAGAGACCCAGTACTTC. Translating gives CASSLRSGDPIETQYF.

The V call is TRBV29-1, the J call TRBJ1-6, with 9 bases matching TRBD1. Germline V gene lookup returns CDR1 SQVTM and CDR2 ANQGSEA. The CDR3 has 12 amino acids. The J segment lost 8 bases and the V segment lost 4 bases, leaving 0 bases of the junction unmatched. DNA for the CDR3: TGCAGCGTTGGGACAGGGGATTCACCCCTCCACTTT. Protein: CSVGTGDSPLHF. The full variable domain, in which reference TRBV29-1 and TRBJ1-6 provide the parts outside the CDR3, is SAVISQKPSRDICQRGTSLTIQCQVDSQVTMMFWYRQQPGQSLTLIATANQGSEATYESGFVIDKFPISRPNLTFSTLTVSNMSPEDSSIYLCSVGTGDSPLHFGNGTRLTVT.

This chain joins TRBV7-6 and TRBJ2-5, with unresolved D. The germline CDR1 and CDR2 sequences are SGHVS and FNYEAQ. This CDR3 region has 13 residues. The V end lost 3 bases, the J end lost 0 bases, and 5 bases lay between the germline ends. The CDR3 sequence is CASSFQYQETQYF. In DNA, the CDR3 is TGTGCCAGCAGCTTTCAGTACCAAGAGACCCAGTACTTC.

The chain recombines TRBV28 with TRBJ2-7; D ambiguous. Trimming stripped 6 bases from V and 9 bases from J, with 12 bases between. The CDR3 totals 11 residues. CDR1 is MDHEN, CDR2 SYDVKM, per germline. The CDR3 coding sequence is TGTGCCAGCAGCTCCCGGCGAGGGCAGTACTTC. This gives the protein CASSSRRGQYF. The entire variable domain, with the rest obtained from reference TRBV28 and TRBJ2-7, is as follows: DVKVTQSSRYLVKRTGEKVFLECVQDMDHENMFWYRQDPGLGLRLIYFSYDVKMKEKGDIPEGYSVSREKKERFSLILESASTNQTSMYLCASSSRRGQYFGPGTRLTVT.

This clonotype is a singleton in its sample. This chain links TRBV7-9 with TRBJ2-1; the D is unclear. V lost 5 bases, J lost 10 bases, and 12 bases lay in between. CDR3 length equals 12 residues. Germline assignment: CDR1 SEHNR and CDR2 FQNEAQ (reference sequence). The CDR3 sequence is CASSRNQREQFF. The DNA of the CDR3 is TGTGCCAGCAGCAGGAATCAGCGAGAGCAGTTCTTC.

The chain carries TRBV9 and TRBJ2-7; 9 bases line up with TRBD2. The trim removed 5 bases at V and 0 bases at J, leaving 9 bases unmatched. This CDR3 has 16 residues. Germline V gene sequence: CDR1 SGDLS, CDR2 YYNGEE. As DNA, the CDR3 is TGTGCCAGCAGTAAGGGACTAGCCCCTAGCTCCTACGAGCAGTACTTC. Translated: CASSKGLAPSSYEQYF.

This chain connects TRBV12-3 or TRBV12-4 to TRBJ2-7; D is ambiguous. The CDR3 extends over 14 amino acids. The V end was cut by 3 bases, the J end by 0 bases, with 9 bases between. CDR3 residues: CASSFGRSSYEQYF. The DNA of the CDR3 is TGTGCCAGCAGTTTCGGGCGCAGCTCCTACGAGCAGTACTTC.

The V gene is TRBV9, the J gene TRBJ2-5; the match to TRBD2 covers 11 bases. Trimming at V came to 0 bases and at J to 2 bases, leaving 9 bases not matched to a gene. Germline lookup yields CDR1 SGDLS and CDR2 YYNGEE. The CDR3 spans 18 residues. CDR3 protein: CASSVASGTSGGQETQYF. The DNA of the CDR3 is TGTGCCAGCAGCGTAGCCTCCGGGACTAGCGGAGGACAAGAGACCCAGTACTTC.

This clonotype occurred a few times. The chain links TRBV20-1 to TRBJ2-1, with 8 bases identical to TRBD2. The germline gives CDR1 DFQATT, CDR2 SNEGSKA (reference sequence). The V segment lost 1 base and the J segment 7 bases; nucleotides outside the gene matches: 0. The CDR3 sequence is 12 residues long. For the CDR3, the DNA is TGCAGTGCTAGAGCGGGAGGGAATGAGCAGTTCTTC. This sequence encodes CSARAGGNEQFF.

The rearrangement uses TRBV7-9 and TRBJ2-3, with a tentative D call TRBD1 (5 bases). The V gene's germline CDR1 is SEHNR and CDR2 FQNEAQ (reference sequence). The V gene lost 7 bases and the J gene lost 6 bases, with 8 bases spanning the gap. The CDR3 has 11 residues. This CDR3 reads CASNRIDTQYF. As DNA, the CDR3 is TGTGCCAGCAACAGGATCGATACGCAGTATTTT.

This clonotype appeared a few times. Its ends do not fully match the called genes, so a read error is possible. V usage is TRBV20-1 and J usage is TRBJ2-5; 10 bases match TRBD2. CDR1 is DFQATT and CDR2 is SNEGSKA in the germline V gene (reference sequence). The CDR3 length is 13 residues. CDR3 DNA sequence: TGCAGTGCTAGAACCCCCCTAGCGGGAGATTATCACTTC. Translated, it gives CSARTPLAGDYHF.

This clonotype was seen only a few times. V and J are TRBV10-3 and TRBJ2-7; D possibly corresponds to TRBD1 (6 bases). Germline-derived CDR1 and CDR2 are ENHRY and SYGVKD. This CDR3 is built from 16 residues. V lost 0 bases and J lost 5, with 17 bases in between. The CDR3 region has the DNA TGTGCCATCAGTGAGTCTGGGCCAGGGGTGAGGAACGAGCAGTACTTC. This encodes CAISESGPGVRNEQYF.

The CDR3 bases are TGTGCCAGCAGTTCCAGCTTCGGGAGGGCCTACGAGCAGTACTTC. It is translated as CASSSSFGRAYEQYF. This chain links TRBV12-3 or TRBV12-4 with TRBJ2-7; 8 bases are a match to TRBD2. The CDR3 consists of 15 residues. Trimming took 4 bases from V and 2 from J; bases not matched to a gene: 7.

This rearrangement joins TRBV5-6 to TRBJ2-7; D is possibly TRBD2 (6 bases). Germline CDR1 reads SGHDT; CDR2 reads YYEEEE. Between the trimmed V and J ends, which lost 0 bases and 7 bases, there was a span of 11 bases. The CDR3 consists of 13 residues. In DNA form, the CDR3 reads TGTGCCAGCAGCTTGGCGGCTGCGGGGGAGCAGTACTTC. This sequence encodes CASSLAAAGEQYF. The whole variable domain, filled in from reference TRBV5-6 and TRBJ2-7, reads DAGVTQSPTHLIKTRGQQVTLRCSPKSGHDTVSWYQQALGQGPQFIFQYYEEEERQRGNFPDRFSGHQFPNYSSELNVNALLLGDSALYLCASSLAAAGEQYFGPGTRLTVT.

V is TRBV2 and J is TRBJ2-1, with unresolved D. V was pared by 7 bases and J by 2 bases, with 12 bases between. Germline V gene lookup returns CDR1 SNHLY and CDR2 FYNNEI. CDR3 length: 14 residues. The CDR3 is CASTPERTYNEQFF. The CDR3 DNA follows: TGTGCCAGCACGCCGGAGCGTACCTACAATGAGCAGTTCTTC.

This CDR3 is CASSPTVLGETQYF. CDR3 DNA sequence: TGTGCCAGCAGCCCTACTGTACTCGGCGAGACCCAGTACTTC. V is TRBV7-7 and J is TRBJ2-5; no firm D call. This CDR3 has 14 residues. Germline loops: CDR1 SSHAT, CDR2 FNYEAQ (reference sequence). The ends were cut back, 5 bases at V and 5 bases at J, with 15 bases in the middle.

The chain joins TRBV14 to TRBJ2-2, with D tentatively TRBD2 (5 bases). Germline lookup yields CDR1 SGHDN and CDR2 FVKESK. V was cut by 0 bases and J by 17 bases, with 16 bases left in between. CDR3 length: 13 amino acids. The chain's CDR3 is CASSQDIPGSFFF. CDR3 coding DNA: TGTGCCAGCAGCCAAGACATCCCGGGGAGCTTTTTTTTT.

This clonotype was seen many times. The chain combines TRBV6-5 with TRBJ1-1; D is unclear. CDR1 and CDR2 from the germline V gene are MNHEY and SVGAGI. The CDR3 sequence is 13 residues long. Trimming left V 2 bases short and J 8 bases short, with 12 bases between. The CDR3 region has the DNA TGTGCCAGCAGTTACCAACCCCCCGGGGAAGCTTTCTTT. Residues: CASSYQPPGEAFF.

This clonotype was seen just once. The chain couples TRBV27 to TRBJ1-4; no firm D call. CDR3 length: 13 residues. Germline CDR1 is MNHEY and CDR2 is SMNVEV (reference sequence). The V end lost 2 bases, the J end lost 8 bases, and 9 bases lay between the germline ends. In nucleotides, the CDR3 is TGTGCCAGCAGTTTAAGGGAGATGGAAAAACTGTTTTTT. Its translation: CASSLREMEKLFF.

This clonotype occurred a few times. The chain recombines TRBV20-1 with TRBJ1-1, with 7 positions matching TRBD1. The V gene end was trimmed by 3 bases and the J gene end by 7 bases; junction bases not matched to a gene: 14. This CDR3 contains 15 residues. Germline-derived CDR1 and CDR2 are DFQATT and SNEGSKA (reference sequence). CDR3 amino acids: CSASSPGQKTFEAFF. DNA for the CDR3: TGCAGTGCTAGCTCCCCGGGACAGAAGACCTTTGAAGCTTTCTTT.

This clonotype is a singleton in its sample. The chain recombines TRBV7-8 with TRBJ2-1; D possibly matches TRBD1 or TRBD2 (6 bases each). Looked up from germline, CDR1 is SGHVS and CDR2 is FQNEAQ. V was pared by 1 base and J by 9 bases, with 16 bases between. The CDR3 runs to 15 residues. The CDR3 region is CASSLVGLRGVEQFF. The CDR3 DNA follows: TGTGCCAGCAGCTTAGTCGGACTGAGGGGGGTTGAGCAGTTCTTC.

In its sample, this clonotype was seen a few times. This sequence joins TRBV20-1 and TRBJ1-2, with D possibly TRBD1 on 5 matching bases. Deletions cut 5 bases from V and 2 bases from J, with 15 bases between. The germline V gene encodes CDR1 DFQATT and CDR2 SNEGSKA (reference sequence). This CDR3 has 14 residues. The CDR3 is CSAVTGGRNYGYTF. CDR3 DNA sequence: TGCAGTGCTGTTACTGGGGGACGGAACTATGGCTACACCTTC.

The CDR3 DNA reads TGTGCCAGCACCCCCGCCGGGACAGGGGGCTACGAGCAGTACTTC. It yields the protein CASTPAGTGGYEQYF. The V and J genes are TRBV6-1 and TRBJ2-7; 11 nucleotides align to TRBD1. V gave up 7 bases and J gave up 3 bases; unmatched junction bases: 8. The CDR3 covers 15 residues. Germline CDR1 and CDR2: MNHNS and SASEGT.

This CDR3 is CASSYPERELWGTQYF. CDR3 DNA sequence: TGTGCCAGCAGCTACCCAGAGCGGGAGCTCTGGGGGACCCAGTACTTC. This sequence joins TRBV12-3 or TRBV12-4 and TRBJ2-5, with TRBD2 matching over 8 bases. This CDR3 contains 16 residues. V was clipped by 6 bases and J by 7 bases; unmatched bases: 16.

V and J are TRBV12-3 or TRBV12-4 and TRBJ2-1; 7 bases match TRBD1. The CDR3 length is 18 residues. Trimming cost V 4 bases and J 9 bases; bases outside gene matches: 21. Here the CDR3 DNA reads TGTGCCAGCAGTTCAACCTCTTATCGCGGCCGCAGGGACAGTGAGCAGTTCTTC. It codes for CASSSTSYRGRRDSEQFF.

This clonotype was observed a handful of times. The V gene is TRBV12-3 or TRBV12-4, the J gene TRBJ1-1; no clear D gene. This CDR3 region has 10 residues. Deletions cut 7 bases from V and 5 bases from J, with 5 bases between. The CDR3: CASKLTEAFF. In nucleotides, the CDR3 is TGTGCCAGCAAGCTTACTGAAGCTTTCTTT.

The genes are TRBV20-1 and TRBJ1-1; D is unresolved. CDR3 length: 12 residues. The germline gives CDR1 DFQATT, CDR2 SNEGSKA (reference sequence). With 2 bases removed from V and 5 bases from J, the gap between germline ends came to 9 bases. CDR3 in DNA: TGCAGTGCTAGACCACTGGGAACTGAAGCTTTCTTT. Encoded protein: CSARPLGTEAFF.

The chain joins TRBV4-2 to TRBJ2-5; no definite D call. Germline loops: CDR1 LGHNA, CDR2 YNFKEQ. V shed 0 bases and J shed 5 bases, with 10 bases lying between them. The CDR3 consists of 14 residues. CDR3: CASSQEVTGETQYF. Here the CDR3 DNA reads TGTGCCAGCAGCCAAGAGGTAACTGGGGAGACCCAGTACTTC.

The CDR3 loop reads CSAMATWGGPEQYF. The CDR3 DNA reads TGCAGTGCTATGGCCACCTGGGGGGGGCCCGAGCAGTACTTC. This rearrangement joins TRBV20-1 to TRBJ2-7; D may be TRBD2 (7 bases). This CDR3 is 14 amino acids long. Per germline, CDR1 DFQATT and CDR2 SNEGSKA (reference sequence). V lost 4 bases and J 6 bases, leaving 19 bases between the germline ends.